This entry is about one TCR beta chain. This CDR3 comprises 13 residues. The V end lost 4 bases, the J end lost 6 bases, and 12 bases lay between the germline ends. Germline values: CDR1 KGHSH, CDR2 LQKENI. MiXCR, run by TCRdb on the 5' RACE reads, gives a single entry per CDR3 protein. The sample includes tens of thousands of distinct CDR3 sequences, about 28% of them seen just once. This chain links TRBV18 with TRBJ1-1; D is possibly TRBD1 (6 bases). This receptor was identified in a female donor with breast cancer. Input material: tumor-infiltrating memory CD4+ T cells sorted from the breast tumor. The subset was: memory CD4+ T cells, CD4+CD45RO+CD25-. The CDR3 DNA follows: TGTGCCAGCTCACGGGACAACGGGCCTGAAGCTTTCTTT. This gives the protein CASSRDNGPEAFF. Full variable domain (outside the CDR3, taken from reference TRBV18 and TRBJ1-1): NAGVMQNPRHLVRRRGQEARLRCSPMKGHSHVYWYRQLPEEGLKFMVYLQKENIIDESGMPKERFSAEFPKEGPSILRIQQVVRGDSAAYFCASSRDNGPEAFFGQGTRLTVV.